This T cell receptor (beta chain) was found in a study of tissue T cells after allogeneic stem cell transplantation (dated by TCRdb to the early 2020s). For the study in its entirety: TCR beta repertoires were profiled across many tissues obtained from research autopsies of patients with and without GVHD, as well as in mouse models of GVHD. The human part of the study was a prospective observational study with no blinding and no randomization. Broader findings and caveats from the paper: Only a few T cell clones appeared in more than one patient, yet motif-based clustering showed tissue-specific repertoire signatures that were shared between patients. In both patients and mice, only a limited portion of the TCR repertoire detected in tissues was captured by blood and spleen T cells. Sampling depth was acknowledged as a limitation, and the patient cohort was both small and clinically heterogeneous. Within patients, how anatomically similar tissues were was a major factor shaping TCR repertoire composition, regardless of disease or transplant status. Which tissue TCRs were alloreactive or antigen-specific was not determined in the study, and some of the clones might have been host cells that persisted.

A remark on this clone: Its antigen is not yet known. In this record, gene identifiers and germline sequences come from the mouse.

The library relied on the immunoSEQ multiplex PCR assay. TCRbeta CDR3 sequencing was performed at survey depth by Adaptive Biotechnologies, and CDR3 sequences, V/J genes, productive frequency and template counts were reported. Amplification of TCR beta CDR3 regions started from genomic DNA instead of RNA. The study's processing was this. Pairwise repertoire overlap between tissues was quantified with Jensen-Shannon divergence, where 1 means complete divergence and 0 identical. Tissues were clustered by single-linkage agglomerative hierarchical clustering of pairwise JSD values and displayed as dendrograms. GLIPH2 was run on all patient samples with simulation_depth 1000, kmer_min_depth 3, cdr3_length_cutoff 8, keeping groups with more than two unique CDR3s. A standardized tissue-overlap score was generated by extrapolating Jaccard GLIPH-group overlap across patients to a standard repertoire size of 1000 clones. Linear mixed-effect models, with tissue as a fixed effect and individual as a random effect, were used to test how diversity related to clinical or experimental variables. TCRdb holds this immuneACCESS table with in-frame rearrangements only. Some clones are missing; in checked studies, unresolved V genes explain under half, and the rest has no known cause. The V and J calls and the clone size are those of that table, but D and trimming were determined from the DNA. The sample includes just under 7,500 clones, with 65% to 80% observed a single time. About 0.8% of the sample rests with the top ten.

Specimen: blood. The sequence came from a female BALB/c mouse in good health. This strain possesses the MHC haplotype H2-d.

The sequenced CDR3 bases are TGTGCTAGCAGTTTATCGAGGGACAGGGAAGACACCCAGTAC. The encoded protein is CASSLSRDREDTQY. The full-length CDR3 reads as CASSLSRDREDTQYF. This receptor chain uses TRBV29 and TRBJ2-5; 9 nucleotides in the junction match TRBD1. The observed sequence ends 1 residue before the CDR3 terminus, with the missing tail filled in from the germline J gene. Looking up the germline V gene yields CDR1 MSHET and CDR2 SYDVDS. V has 0 bases trimmed and J has 4 bases trimmed; junction bases matching no gene number 2. There are 15 amino acids in the CDR3, from cysteine to phenylalanine inclusive. Part of the CDR3 DNA is given, 42 bases translated from base 1.